These 6 T cell receptor beta chains share one sample of origin, sequenced in a study of T-cell reconstitution after alpha-beta-depleted transplantation in children. Unique molecular identifiers were used to barcode this TCRbeta library. From the PCR reads, TCRdb called clonotypes with MiXCR, one entry per CDR3 protein. This table has approximately 240,000 distinct CDR3 sequences, roughly a tenth appearing once. This specimen consisted of PBMCs, obtained before TCRalphabeta/CD19-depleted stem cell transplant. The origin of the receptors is a child younger than two with acute myeloid leukemia, due to receive a stem cell transplant.

The table lists this clonotype with many counts. This sequence joins TRBV28 and TRBJ2-4; tentatively, D is TRBD1 (7 bases). This CDR3 has 18 amino acids. Germline V CDR1 and CDR2: MDHEN, SYDVKM. V lost 0 bases, J lost 1 base, and 16 bases lay in between. The CDR3 region is CASSLWTLTGRAKNIQYF. In nucleotides, the CDR3 is TGTGCCAGCAGTTTATGGACCTTGACAGGGAGGGCCAAAAACATTCAGTACTTC.

This clonotype came up many times. Here the CDR3 reads CASTPGPEGTQYF. CDR3 nucleotides: TGTGCCAGCACCCCGGGACCCGAAGGGACCCAGTACTTC. J is TRBJ2-5 and V is TRBV12-3 or TRBV12-4; possibly TRBD1 or TRBD2 for D (5 bases each). V lost 7 bases, J lost 7 bases, and 16 bases lay in between. The CDR3 loop spans 13 amino acids.

This clonotype was counted at least ten times. The chain joins TRBV19 to TRBJ2-7; D might be TRBD1 (6 bases). In germline, CDR1 is LNHDA, CDR2 SQIVND (reference sequence). V was clipped by 5 bases and J by 3 bases, with 20 bases between them. The CDR3 sequence is 16 residues long. The CDR3 sequence is CASSLSWTANIYEQYF. The DNA of the CDR3 is TGTGCCAGTAGTTTATCCTGGACAGCAAACATCTACGAGCAGTACTTC.

The table lists this clonotype with a few counts. This may stem from a read error, because a much larger clone lies one nucleotide away. This chain connects TRBV6-1 to TRBJ2-3, with TRBD2 as a possible D gene (6 bases). The CDR3 sequence is 16 residues long. The V gene's germline CDR1 is MNHNS and CDR2 SASEGT. Trimming removed 7 bases from V and 2 bases from J, with 19 bases in between. The CDR3 region is CASTAPLATATDTQYF. CDR3 bases: TGTGCCAGCACCGCCCCTCTAGCGACAGCCACAGATACGCAGTATTTT.

This clonotype came up many times. The chain combines TRBV10-3 with TRBJ2-1; no definite D call. This CDR3 region has 13 residues. Germline-derived CDR1 and CDR2 are ENHRY and SYGVKD. The V end lost 8 bases, the J end lost 6 bases, and 14 bases lay between the germline ends. In nucleotides, the CDR3 is TGTGCCATCGGAATAGCAGTGGGCAATGAGCAGTTCTTC. Translated: CAIGIAVGNEQFF.

The gene calls are TRBV7-6 and TRBJ2-1, with 7 bases fitting TRBD2. The trim removed 5 bases at V and 6 bases at J, leaving 7 bases unmatched. Germline CDR1 is SGHVS and CDR2 is FNYEAQ. This CDR3 is built from 14 residues. The CDR3 bases are TGTGCCAGCAGCATACAGACGGGGGGCAATGAGCAGTTCTTC. This codes for CASSIQTGGNEQFF.